The 6 T cell receptor beta chains in this list originate from one sample, sequenced in a study of T-cell reconstitution after alpha-beta-depleted transplantation in children. Unique molecular identifiers were incorporated during preparation of the TCRbeta library. MiXCR, applied by TCRdb to the PCR reads, yields one record per CDR3 protein. Of hundreds of thousands of distinct CDR3 sequences listed, over 10% were seen once; the top ten hold about 2.2%. The specimen was PBMCs, mostly from graft donor cells, collected 360 days after TCRalphabeta/CD19-depleted stem cell transplant. These receptors were obtained from a male patient aged 10 to 17 who had a stem cell transplant for acute myeloid leukemia, so the T cells may come from the graft donor.

This clonotype was counted between two and nine times. The V gene is TRBV28, the J gene TRBJ1-1; D uncertain. Germline CDR1 MDHEN, CDR2 SYDVKM. The CDR3 has 14 residues. V dropped 3 bases and J dropped 5 bases, with 13 bases sitting between them. The CDR3 here is CASSFQEGGTEAFF. The CDR3 DNA sequence: TGTGCCAGCAGTTTTCAGGAGGGTGGTACTGAAGCTTTCTTT.

This clonotype appeared many times. The chain couples TRBV7-3 to TRBJ2-7; the D gene could be TRBD1 or TRBD2 (5 bases each). The CDR3 totals 13 residues. V gave up 2 bases and J gave up 9 bases, with 14 bases separating them. Looked up from germline, CDR1 is SGHTA and CDR2 is FQGTGA. CDR3 loop: CASSLLGTNGQYF. For the CDR3, the DNA is TGTGCCAGCAGCTTACTGGGGACGAACGGGCAGTACTTC.

The CDR3 sequence: CASSYLFLAVPTGELFF. The CDR3, as DNA: TGTGCCAGCAGCTACCTTTTCCTAGCGGTACCGACCGGGGAGCTGTTTTTT. This chain joins TRBV6-2 or TRBV6-3 and TRBJ2-2; 7 bases are a match to TRBD2. This CDR3 comprises 17 residues. V lost 6 bases to trimming and J lost 5 bases; unmatched junction nucleotides: 15. The germline V gene encodes CDR1 MNHEY and CDR2 SVGEGT.

V usage is TRBV4-2 and J usage is TRBJ1-5, with a possible D match to TRBD1 (6 bases). Trimming pared 1 base from V and 1 base from J, leaving 11 bases between. This CDR3 is built from 16 residues. Germline CDR1 and CDR2: LGHNA and YNFKEQ. CDR3 nucleotides: TGTGCCAGCAGCCAAGCCGGGGGGCAGAGCAATCAGCCCCAGCATTTT. This sequence encodes CASSQAGGQSNQPQHF.

This clonotype was observed a few times. CDR3 in amino acids: CASRSRGTDTQYF. The CDR3 nucleotides are TGTGCCAGCAGGTCGAGGGGCACAGATACGCAGTATTTT. The chain is built from TRBV12-3 or TRBV12-4 and TRBJ2-3, with D maybe TRBD2 (5 bases). V lost 6 bases and J lost 1, with 8 bases in between. The CDR3 runs 13 residues.

This clonotype has ten or more counts. The gene calls are TRBV28 and TRBJ2-2; TRBD2 aligns across 8 bases. Germline CDR1 is MDHEN and CDR2 is SYDVKM. This CDR3 has 15 residues. After removal of 6 bases from V and 4 bases from J, the junction contained 7 bases not matched to a gene. The CDR3 sequence is CASSIWLAGTGELFF. The CDR3 nucleotides are TGTGCCAGCAGCATATGGCTAGCGGGCACCGGGGAGCTGTTTTTT.